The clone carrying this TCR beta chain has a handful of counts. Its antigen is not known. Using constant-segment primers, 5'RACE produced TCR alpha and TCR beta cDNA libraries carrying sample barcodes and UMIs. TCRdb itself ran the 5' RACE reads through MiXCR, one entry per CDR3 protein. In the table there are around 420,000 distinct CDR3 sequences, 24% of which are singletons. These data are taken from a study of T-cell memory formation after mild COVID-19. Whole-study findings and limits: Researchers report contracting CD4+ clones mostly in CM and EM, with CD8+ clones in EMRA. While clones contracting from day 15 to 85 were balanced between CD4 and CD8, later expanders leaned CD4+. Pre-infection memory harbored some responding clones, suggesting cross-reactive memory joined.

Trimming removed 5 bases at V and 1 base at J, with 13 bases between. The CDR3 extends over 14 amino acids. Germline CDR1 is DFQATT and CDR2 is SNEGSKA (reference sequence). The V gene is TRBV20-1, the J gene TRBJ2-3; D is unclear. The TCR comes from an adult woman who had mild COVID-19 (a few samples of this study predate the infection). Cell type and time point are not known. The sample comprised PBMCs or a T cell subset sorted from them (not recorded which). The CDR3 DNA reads TGCAGTGCTCGGGCTCACCCGGGCACAGATACGCAGTATTTT. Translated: CSARAHPGTDTQYF.